This TCR beta chain is from a study of T cells in localized non-small cell lung cancer. Germline loops: CDR1 SGHTA, CDR2 FQGTGA. CDR3 size: 14 residues. V lost 6 bases to trimming and J lost 3 bases; unmatched junction nucleotides: 4. Concerning this clone: The antigen is undetermined.

Some clones are missing from TCRdb's copy, which holds only in-frame ones; the method was immunoSEQ multiplex PCR. The table lists fewer than 40,000 clones, 65% to 90% of them singletons. Points from the study as a whole: Sequencing involved a lone tumor region, leaving heterogeneity possible.

The material sequenced was peripheral blood, taken before any cancer treatment. The sequence came from a male donor at least 60 years old with stage III lung adenocarcinoma. The genes are TRBV7-3 and TRBJ1-1; 10 nucleotides agree with TRBD1. CDR3 sequence: CASRDRGTYTEAFF. The CDR3 nucleotides read TGTGCCAGCAGGGACAGGGGGACGTACACTGAAGCTTTCTTT.